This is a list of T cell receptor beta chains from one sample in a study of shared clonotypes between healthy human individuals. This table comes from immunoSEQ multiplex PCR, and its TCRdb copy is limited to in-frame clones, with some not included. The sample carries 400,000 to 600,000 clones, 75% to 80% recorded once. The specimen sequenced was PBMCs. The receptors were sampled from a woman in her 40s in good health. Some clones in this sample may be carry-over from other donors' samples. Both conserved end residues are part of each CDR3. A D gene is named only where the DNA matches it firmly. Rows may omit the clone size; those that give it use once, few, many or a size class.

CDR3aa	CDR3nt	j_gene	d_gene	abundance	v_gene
CASSILAFEGEINYGYTF	TGTGCCAGCAGCATCCTGGCGTTTGAGGGGGAGATTAACTATGGCTACACCTTC	TRBJ1-2	.	few	TRBV7-6
CASTEGFQTTQYF	TGTGCCAGCACGGAGGGCTTTCAAACGACCCAGTACTTC	TRBJ2-5	.	once	TRBV2
CASSLRLAGNEQFF	TGTGCCAGCAGTTTGAGGTTGGCAGGCAATGAGCAGTTCTTC	TRBJ2-1	.	.	TRBV27
CASSLGGGTYEQYF	TGTGCCAGCAGCTTGGGTGGCGGAACCTACGAGCAGTACTTC	TRBJ2-7	.	.	TRBV5-6
CASSLAAGVDGYTF	TGTGCCAGCAGCTTAGCAGCCGGGGTAGACGGCTACACCTTC	TRBJ1-2	.	.	TRBV7-9
CASSMRQASYEQYF	TGTGCCAGTAGTATGAGACAGGCCAGCTACGAGCAGTACTTC	TRBJ2-7	.	.	TRBV19
CASSSWGGQGDSPYEQYF	TGCGCCAGCAGCTCATGGGGGGGACAGGGAGACTCCCCCTACGAGCAGTACTTC	TRBJ2-7	TRBD1	.	TRBV5-1
CASSLRHGYTF	TGTGCCAGCAGCTTACGGCATGGCTACACCTTC	TRBJ1-2	.	few	TRBV7-3
CASSSGGDGYTF	TGTGCCAGCAGCTCGGGCGGTGATGGCTACACCTTC	TRBJ1-2	.	.	TRBV5-5
CASSPTVAAKQYF	TGTGCCAGCAGCCCGACCGTAGCGGCCAAGCAGTACTTC	TRBJ2-7	.	.	TRBV11-3
CASRPGSSYNEQFF	TGTGCCAGCCGGCCCGGGAGCTCCTACAATGAGCAGTTCTTC	TRBJ2-1	.	.	TRBV6-6
CASSLQRATGELFF	TGTGCCAGCAGCCTGCAAAGGGCTACCGGGGAGCTGTTTTTT	TRBJ2-2	.	once	TRBV11-2
CASRLASILDHSTDTQYF	TGTGCAAGTCGCTTAGCGAGTATACTAGACCATAGCACAGATACGCAGTATTTT	TRBJ2-3	.	once	TRBV12-2
CASTITGVGYEQYF	TGTGCCAGCACCATAACAGGGGTCGGGTACGAGCAGTACTTC	TRBJ2-7	TRBD1	.	TRBV11-2
CASSPGPQETQYF	TGTGCCAGCTCACCAGGGCCCCAAGAGACCCAGTACTTC	TRBJ2-5	.	.	TRBV18
CASSTRELAGVPGELFF	TGTGCCAGTAGTACTAGGGAGCTAGCGGGAGTTCCCGGGGAGCTGTTTTTT	TRBJ2-2	TRBD2	.	TRBV19
CASSSLQGGTNEKLFF	TGTGCCAGCAGTTCATTACAGGGGGGAACTAATGAAAAACTGTTTTTT	TRBJ1-4	TRBD1	.	TRBV5-4